This T cell receptor beta chain was profiled in a study of blood T cell repertoires in COVID-19. Study in general: In each case, the material was cDNA or gDNA derived from T cells, B-cell-depleted T cells, or PBMCs.

In the authors' methods: Amplification with reference gene primers provided the estimates of nucleated cell counts. Clones were read by immunoSEQ multiplex PCR, and TCRdb kept only the in-frame ones, dropping some. V and J calls and clone size follow that table, whereas D and trimming were derived from the DNA. The profile shows around 170,000 clones, about 74% of them singletons. The V gene's germline CDR1 is LNHDA and CDR2 SQIVND (reference sequence). Unmatched junction bases numbered 7, after V lost 6 bases and J lost 0 bases. The CDR3 covers 15 residues. This TCR came from a woman aged 80 or over with acute or convalescent COVID-19. The chain combines TRBV19 with TRBJ2-7, with 8 positions matching TRBD1. Sequenced material: peripheral blood. As DNA, the CDR3 is TGTGCCAGTAGCGCATCCGGGACAGGCTCCTACGAGCAGTACTTC. Translation: CASSASGTGSYEQYF.